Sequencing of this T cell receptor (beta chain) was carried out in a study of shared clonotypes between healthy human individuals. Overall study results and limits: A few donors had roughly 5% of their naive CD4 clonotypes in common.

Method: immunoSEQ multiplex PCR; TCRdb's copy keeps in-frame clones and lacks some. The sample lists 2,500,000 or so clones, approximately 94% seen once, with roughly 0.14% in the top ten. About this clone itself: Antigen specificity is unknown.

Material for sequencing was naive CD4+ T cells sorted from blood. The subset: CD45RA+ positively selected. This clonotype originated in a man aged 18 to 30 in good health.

CDR3 protein: CASSLEGEFYGYTF. The CDR3 coding sequence is TGCGCCAGCAGCTTGGAAGGGGAGTTCTATGGCTACACCTTC. The chain joins TRBV5-1 to TRBJ1-2, with D tentatively TRBD1 (5 bases). Germline values: CDR1 SGHRS, CDR2 YFSETQ. Trimming shortened V by 0 bases and J by 4 bases, and 10 bases separated the two germline ends. The CDR3 loop spans 14 amino acids. Combining the CDR3 with reference TRBV5-1 and TRBJ1-2 gives the whole variable domain KAGVTQTPRYLIKTRGQQVTLSCSPISGHRSVSWYQQTPGQGLQFLFEYFSETQRNKGNFPGRFSGRQFSNSRSEMNVSTLELGDSALYLCASSLEGEFYGYTFGSGTRLTVV.